Below are 22 T cell receptor beta chains sequenced from a single sample in a study of long-term antiretroviral therapy in people with HIV. Survey-level resolution applied to immunoSEQ assay v3.0. Using immunoSEQ multiplex PCR, the repertoire was profiled, and TCRdb retains in-frame clones only, with some absent. Among tens of thousands of clones, 90% to 95% were seen once, and the ten largest hold more than 5.5%. Sequenced material: unsorted PBMCs, taken 4.4 years after starting antiretroviral therapy. Receptor source: a woman aged 45-65 years with HIV.

The CDR3 loop is CAIKHDRVDSPLHF. CDR3 bases: TGTGCCATCAAACACGACAGGGTAGACTCACCCCTCCACTTT. The chain links TRBV28 to TRBJ1-6; 7 nucleotides align to TRBD1. The CDR3 has 14 amino acids. The germline CDR1 and CDR2 sequences are MDHEN and SYDVKM. Trimming took 10 bases from V and 10 from J; bases not matched to a gene: 13.

This chain joins TRBV11-3 and TRBJ2-1, with D unclear. V was cut by 4 bases and J by 0 bases, with 16 bases left in between. CDR3 length: 17 residues. The germline CDR1 and CDR2 sequences are SGHNT and YENEEA. CDR3 coding DNA: TGTGCCAGCAGCTCAACCTCGTACAAGAGCTCCTACAATGAGCAGTTCTTC. The encoded protein is CASSSTSYKSSYNEQFF.

This clone has just a few counts. This chain uses TRBV25-1 with TRBJ2-2; 10 nucleotides match TRBD2. CDR1 MGHDK and CDR2 SYGVNS come from the germline V gene. V trimming: 4 bases; J trimming: 7 bases; junction bases outside the gene matches: 6. This CDR3 spans 15 amino acids. Here the CDR3 DNA reads TGTGCCAGCAGTGGCACTAGCGGGGACGTCGGGGAGCTGTTTTTT. Its translation: CASSGTSGDVGELFF.

The CDR3: CASSVMTDLGGTQYF. The DNA of the CDR3 is TGTGCCAGCAGCGTAATGACGGATTTGGGCGGGACCCAGTACTTC. This sequence joins TRBV9 and TRBJ2-5; no clear D gene. Per the germline V gene, CDR1 is SGDLS and CDR2 is YYNGEE. V was shortened by 1 base and J by 7 bases, with 17 bases between the two germline ends. This CDR3 has 15 residues.

This chain joins TRBV10-3 and TRBJ1-6, with D maybe TRBD1 (5 bases). V was clipped by 6 bases and J by 7 bases, with 10 bases between them. From germline, CDR1 is ENHRY and CDR2 SYGVKD. CDR3 length: 13 amino acids. The CDR3 sequence is CAIRQGGNSPLHF. The CDR3 region has the DNA TGTGCCATCAGGCAGGGAGGAAATTCACCCCTCCACTTT.

The rearrangement uses TRBV30 and TRBJ1-4, with D unresolved. The CDR3 totals 11 residues. The germline gives CDR1 GTSNPN, CDR2 SVGIG (reference sequence). Between the trimmed V and J ends, which lost 4 bases and 10 bases, there was a span of 10 bases. The CDR3 nucleotides are TGTGCCTGGAATGTGGAGGGAAAACTGTTTTTT. Protein: CAWNVEGKLFF.

The rearrangement uses TRBV4-2 and TRBJ2-2, with TRBD1 matching over 11 bases. Trimming at V came to 1 base and at J to 3 bases, leaving 19 bases not matched to a gene. Germline CDR1 and CDR2: LGHNA and YNFKEQ. The CDR3 sequence is 22 residues long. This chain's CDR3 is CASSQVPPGQGAKRRDTGELFF. The CDR3 DNA reads TGTGCCAGCAGCCAAGTCCCCCCTGGACAGGGGGCAAAGCGAAGGGACACCGGGGAGCTGTTTTTT.

The chain employs TRBV6-5 and TRBJ1-2, with D maybe TRBD1 (6 bases). The CDR3 extends over 15 amino acids. V lost 0 bases and J 8 bases, leaving 16 bases between the germline ends. Germline loops: CDR1 MNHEY, CDR2 SVGAGI. CDR3 protein: CASSYSGQGLGGYTF. DNA for the CDR3: TGTGCCAGCAGTTACTCTGGTCAGGGGCTCGGAGGCTACACCTTC.

The genes are TRBV4-1 and TRBJ2-7; perhaps TRBD1 as D (6 bases). Looked up from germline, CDR1 is MGHRA and CDR2 is YSYEKL. V shed 1 base and J shed 3 bases, with 16 bases lying between them. CDR3 size: 16 residues. The CDR3 loop is CASSQVTGNLGYEQYF. For the CDR3, the DNA is TGCGCCAGCAGCCAAGTCACAGGGAATCTAGGCTACGAGCAGTACTTC.

This clone was picked up one time. The rearrangement joins TRBV7-3 to TRBJ2-1, with TRBD1 identical over 7 bases. CDR3 length equals 15 residues. CDR1 is SGHTA, CDR2 FQGTGA, per germline. The V segment lost 2 bases and the J segment 13 bases; nucleotides outside the gene matches: 14. The CDR3, as DNA: TGTGCCAGCAGCTTAGCCCCTACTTCGGGACAGAGACAGTTCTTC. This codes for CASSLAPTSGQRQFF.

In DNA form, the CDR3 reads TGTGCCAGCAGAGAGACAGGGGGCACTGAAGCTTTCTTT. Its translation is CASRETGGTEAFF. The chain joins TRBV6-5 to TRBJ1-1; 9 nucleotides match TRBD1. The CDR3 sequence is 13 residues long. Trimming removed 6 bases from V and 4 bases from J; junction bases left unmatched: 3. The germline gives CDR1 MNHEY, CDR2 SVGAGI.

The chain joins TRBV7-9 to TRBJ2-3; 14 nucleotides agree with TRBD2. With 6 bases clipped from V and 1 base from J, the junction kept 3 bases outside the gene matches. The V gene's germline CDR1 is SEHNR and CDR2 FQNEAQ (reference sequence). CDR3 length: 16 residues. DNA of the CDR3: TGTGCCAGCAGGACGGGACTAGCGGGGGGCACAGATACGCAGTATTTT. Its protein is CASRTGLAGGTDTQYF.

This rearrangement joins TRBV15 to TRBJ2-5; maybe TRBD2 (6 bases). V gave up 3 bases and J gave up 5 bases, with 13 bases separating them. From germline, CDR1 is LNHNV and CDR2 YYDKDF (reference sequence). This CDR3 contains 14 residues. CDR3 amino acids: CATSSGTSPETQYF. The CDR3 DNA reads TGTGCCACCAGCAGTGGGACTTCCCCGGAGACCCAGTACTTC. Full variable domain (outside the CDR3, taken from reference TRBV15 and TRBJ2-5): DAMVIQNPRYQVTQFGKPVTLSCSQTLNHNVMYWYQQKSSQAPKLLFHYYDKDFNNEADTPDNFQSRRPNTSFCFLDIRSPGLGDTAMYLCATSSGTSPETQYFGPGTRLLVL.

The V call is TRBV19, the J call TRBJ2-1, with D maybe TRBD2 (5 bases). The CDR3 runs to 13 residues. Trimming took off 1 base at V and 5 bases at J, with 6 bases between the two ends. CDR1 and CDR2 from the germline V gene are LNHDA and SQIVND (reference sequence). For the CDR3, the DNA is TGTGCCAGTAGTATAGGACTAAACAATGAGCAGTTCTTC. Protein product: CASSIGLNNEQFF.

The V and J genes are TRBV5-1 and TRBJ2-2; TRBD1 matches 8 bases. Germline V gene lookup returns CDR1 SGHRS and CDR2 YFSETQ. The CDR3 length is 17 residues. V was pared by 4 bases and J by 3 bases, with 11 bases of the junction left unmatched. Here the CDR3 DNA reads TGCGCCAGCAGCCCCAGGACAGGGCCACCCTACACCGGGGAGCTGTTTTTT. Its translation is CASSPRTGPPYTGELFF.

V usage is TRBV5-8 and J usage is TRBJ1-1, with D possibly matching TRBD1 (6 bases). The CDR3 is made up of 16 amino acids. V was trimmed by 1 base and J by 0 bases, leaving 13 bases between them. Germline values: CDR1 SGHTS, CDR2 YDEGEE. CDR3 DNA: TGTGCCAGCAGCTTGTCCAGGGGTCTCATGAACACTGAAGCTTTCTTT. Protein product: CASSLSRGLMNTEAFF.

This chain uses TRBV19 with TRBJ2-1; TRBD2 might be the D (7 bases). Germline V lookup: CDR1 LNHDA, CDR2 SQIVND (reference sequence). This CDR3 comprises 15 residues. The V end was cut by 5 bases, the J end by 10 bases, with 21 bases between. The CDR3 loop is CASSFGGGATGEQFF. CDR3 nucleotide sequence: TGTGCCAGTAGTTTCGGTGGGGGGGCGACAGGAGAGCAGTTCTTC.

In its sample, this clone was seen once. The chain combines TRBV19 with TRBJ1-1; 8 bases match TRBD1. Germline V gives CDR1 LNHDA, CDR2 SQIVND (reference sequence). This CDR3 comprises 13 residues. The V gene end was trimmed by 5 bases and the J gene end by 5 bases; junction bases not matched to a gene: 4. The CDR3 spells CASSSGGRTEAFF. CDR3 coding DNA: TGTGCCAGTAGTTCAGGGGGCAGGACTGAAGCTTTCTTT.

V is TRBV7-8 and J is TRBJ1-2; D possibly corresponds to TRBD1 (6 bases). Germline V gene lookup returns CDR1 SGHVS and CDR2 FQNEAQ. This CDR3 spans 12 amino acids. Trimming cost V 2 bases and J 11 bases, with 12 bases left between them. Here the CDR3 reads CASSLNFQGYTF. The CDR3 nucleotides are TGTGCCAGCAGCTTAAATTTTCAGGGGTACACCTTC.

The CDR3 bases are TGTGCCAGCAGCTCCGACAGTGCCTATCAGCCCCAGCATTTT. It codes for CASSSDSAYQPQHF. The chain employs TRBV7-6 and TRBJ1-5; D possibly corresponds to TRBD1 (5 bases). Trimming stripped 4 bases from V and 5 bases from J, with 12 bases between. The germline CDR1 and CDR2 sequences are SGHVS and FNYEAQ. The CDR3 is 14 residues long.

The chain joins TRBV30 to TRBJ1-3, with D uncertain. The germline gives CDR1 GTSNPN, CDR2 SVGIG (reference sequence). This CDR3 has 12 amino acids. Trimming removed 5 bases from V and 0 bases from J, with 5 bases in between. CDR3 sequence: CAWGGSGNTIYF. The DNA for the CDR3 is TGTGCCTGGGGCGGCTCTGGAAACACCATATATTTT.

V usage is TRBV6-5 and J usage is TRBJ2-1; perhaps TRBD1 as D (5 bases). This CDR3 comprises 15 residues. Germline V CDR1 and CDR2: MNHEY, SVGAGI. V was trimmed by 5 bases and J by 7 bases, leaving 18 bases between them. The DNA for the CDR3 is TGTGCCAGCAGTCCCCCGGGCAGGGTCTGGAATGAGCAGTTCTTC. It yields the protein CASSPPGRVWNEQFF.